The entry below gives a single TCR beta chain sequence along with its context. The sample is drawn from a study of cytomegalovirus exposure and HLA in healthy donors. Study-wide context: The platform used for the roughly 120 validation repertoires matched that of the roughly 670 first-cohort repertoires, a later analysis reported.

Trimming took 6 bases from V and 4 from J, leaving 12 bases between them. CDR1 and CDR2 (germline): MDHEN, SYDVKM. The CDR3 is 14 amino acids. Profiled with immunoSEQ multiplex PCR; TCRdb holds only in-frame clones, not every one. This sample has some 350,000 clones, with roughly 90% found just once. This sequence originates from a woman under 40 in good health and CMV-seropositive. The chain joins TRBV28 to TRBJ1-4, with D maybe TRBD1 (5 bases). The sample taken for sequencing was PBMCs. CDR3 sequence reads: CASSLGPINEKLFF. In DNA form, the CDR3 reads TGTGCCAGCAGCTTGGGACCGATTAATGAAAAACTGTTTTTT. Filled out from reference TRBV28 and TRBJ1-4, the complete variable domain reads DVKVTQSSRYLVKRTGEKVFLECVQDMDHENMFWYRQDPGLGLRLIYFSYDVKMKEKGDIPEGYSVSREKKERFSLILESASTNQTSMYLCASSLGPINEKLFFGSGTQLSVL.